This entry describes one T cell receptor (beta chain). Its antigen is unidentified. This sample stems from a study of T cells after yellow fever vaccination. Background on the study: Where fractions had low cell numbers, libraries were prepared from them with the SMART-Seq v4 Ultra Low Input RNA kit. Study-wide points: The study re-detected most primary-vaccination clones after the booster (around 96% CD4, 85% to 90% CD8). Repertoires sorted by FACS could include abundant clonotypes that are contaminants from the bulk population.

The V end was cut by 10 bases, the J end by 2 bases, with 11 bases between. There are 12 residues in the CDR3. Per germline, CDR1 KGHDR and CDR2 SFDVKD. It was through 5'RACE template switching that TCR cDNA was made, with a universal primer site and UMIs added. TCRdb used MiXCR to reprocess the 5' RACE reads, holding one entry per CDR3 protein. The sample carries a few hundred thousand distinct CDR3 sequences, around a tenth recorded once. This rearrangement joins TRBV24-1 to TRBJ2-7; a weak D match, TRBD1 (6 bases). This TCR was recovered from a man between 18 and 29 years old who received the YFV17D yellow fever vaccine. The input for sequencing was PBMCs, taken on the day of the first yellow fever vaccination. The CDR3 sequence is CATRQVPYEQYF. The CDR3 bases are TGTGCCACACGACAGGTCCCCTACGAGCAGTACTTC.